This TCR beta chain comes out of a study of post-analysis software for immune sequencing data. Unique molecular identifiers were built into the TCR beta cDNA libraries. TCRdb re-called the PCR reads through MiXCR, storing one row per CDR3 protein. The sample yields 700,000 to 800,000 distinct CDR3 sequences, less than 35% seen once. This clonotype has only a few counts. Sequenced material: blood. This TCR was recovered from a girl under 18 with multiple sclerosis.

The CDR3 nucleotides are TGCAGTGCTAGTTCGGGGGGCACAGATACGCAGTATTTT. Residues: CSASSGGTDTQYF. The chain couples TRBV20-1 to TRBJ2-3; D is possibly TRBD2 (6 bases). This CDR3 has 13 residues. V was clipped by 3 bases and J by 1 base, with 8 bases between them. Germline CDR1 reads DFQATT; CDR2 reads SNEGSKA (reference sequence).